Listed here are 24 T cell receptor beta chains from one sample, sequenced in a study of response to subunit inactivated influenza vaccine. TCRdb reprocessed the RT-PCR reads with MiXCR, giving one entry per CDR3 protein. The data hold about 540,000 distinct CDR3 sequences, with 20% to 25% observed a single time. Separately, the same data were catalogued under a study of T cells expressing NK-cell markers. Turning to that study: Making the TCR beta cDNA relied on 5'RACE template switching with UMIs.

Sequences were derived from CD4+ T cells sorted from PBMCs, sampled roughly 13 days after vaccination. Receptors originate from a middle-aged man who received an inactivated influenza vaccine.

This clonotype has only a few counts. This chain connects TRBV27 to TRBJ1-1; D gene uncertain. This CDR3 spans 17 amino acids. V was clipped by 2 bases and J by 2 bases, with 18 bases between them. The V gene's germline CDR1 is MNHEY and CDR2 SMNVEV (reference sequence). The CDR3 loop reads CASSLRPSAQKNTEAFF. CDR3 DNA: TGTGCCAGCAGTTTACGCCCCTCCGCCCAGAAAAACACTGAAGCTTTCTTT.

The gene calls are TRBV24-1 and TRBJ2-1; TRBD1 or TRBD2 may be the D gene (5 bases each). The length of the CDR3 is 13 residues. Trimming removed 1 base at V and 9 bases at J, with 9 bases between. The germline V gene encodes CDR1 KGHDR and CDR2 SFDVKD. CDR3 sequence reads: CATSDFWGIEQFF. The CDR3 region has the DNA TGTGCCACCAGTGATTTTTGGGGGATTGAGCAGTTCTTC.

This chain uses TRBV24-1 with TRBJ2-5; D is perhaps TRBD2 (6 bases). Germline-derived CDR1 and CDR2 are KGHDR and SFDVKD. The length of the CDR3 is 16 residues. V was shortened by 5 bases and J by 5 bases, with 20 bases between the two germline ends. The CDR3 spells CATSGIATGRTETQYF. CDR3 DNA: TGTGCCACCAGTGGCATAGCTACCGGGAGAACTGAGACCCAGTACTTC.

The chain joins TRBV5-4 to TRBJ2-5; 9 nucleotides match TRBD1. The CDR3 is 15 residues long. V was clipped by 3 bases and J by 6 bases; unmatched bases: 9. Germline V gives CDR1 SGHNT, CDR2 YYREEE (reference sequence). The CDR3 DNA reads as TGTGCCAGCAGCTCGTCCGGGACAGGGAGGCAGACCCAGTACTTC. Protein sequence: CASSSSGTGRQTQYF.

Only a few counts were recorded for this clonotype. The chain employs TRBV28 and TRBJ2-7; 8 nucleotides match TRBD2. Germline CDR1 and CDR2: MDHEN and SYDVKM. CDR3 length equals 14 residues. V trimming: 7 bases; J trimming: 4 bases; junction bases outside the gene matches: 9. DNA for the CDR3: TGTGCCAGCACCGTAGCGGGGCTAGAATACGAGCAGTACTTC. This encodes CASTVAGLEYEQYF.

This clonotype was found a few times. This rearrangement joins TRBV7-2 to TRBJ1-2; D might be TRBD1 (5 bases). V lost 5 bases, J lost 6 bases, and 19 bases lay in between. CDR1 and CDR2 (germline): SGHTA, FQGNSA. This CDR3 is built from 15 residues. CDR3 sequence: CASSPGTSRVDGYTF. The CDR3 DNA is TGTGCCAGCAGCCCCGGGACCTCGAGGGTAGATGGCTACACCTTC. Complete variable domain (other parts from reference TRBV7-2 and TRBJ1-2): GAGVSQSPSNKVTEKGKDVELRCDPISGHTALYWYRQSLGQGLEFLIYFQGNSAPDKSGLPSDRFSAERTGGSVSTLTIQRTQQEDSAVYLCASSPGTSRVDGYTFGSGTRLTVV.

This clonotype was observed a handful of times. The V call is TRBV9, the J call TRBJ2-7, with D perhaps matching TRBD2 (6 bases). V dropped 0 bases and J dropped 6 bases, with 19 bases sitting between them. Germline loops: CDR1 SGDLS, CDR2 YYNGEE. The CDR3 has 16 residues. As DNA, the CDR3 is TGTGCCAGCAGCGTAGGGAGGTCGTACCGGGAGTCCGAGCAGTACTTC. Amino acids: CASSVGRSYRESEQYF.

The chain is built from TRBV12-3 or TRBV12-4 and TRBJ1-2, with a weak D call TRBD1 (6 bases). The CDR3 is 14 residues long. V gave up 2 bases and J gave up 4 bases, with 11 bases separating them. In nucleotides, the CDR3 is TGTGCCAGCAGTTTAACGGAGGGGGGCTATGGCTACACCTTC. This translates into CASSLTEGGYGYTF.

This clonotype has more than one count but fewer than ten. The chain is built from TRBV29-1 and TRBJ2-3; 9 nucleotides line up with TRBD2. V lost 7 bases, J lost 5 bases, and 7 bases stayed unmatched. From germline, CDR1 is SQVTM and CDR2 ANQGSEA. The CDR3 sequence is 13 residues long. The CDR3 DNA sequence: TGCAGCGGGGGCGGGAGGGCCGTAGATACGCAGTATTTT. Amino acid sequence: CSGGGRAVDTQYF.

This clonotype showed up just a few times. The genes are TRBV2 and TRBJ1-5, with 10 bases matching TRBD1. The CDR3 totals 14 residues. After removal of 4 bases from V and 6 bases from J, the junction contained 3 bases not matched to a gene. Germline CDR1 SNHLY, CDR2 FYNNEI. The CDR3 DNA reads as TGTGCCAGCAGTGGGACAGGGGGGGTTCAGCCCCAGCATTTT. Protein: CASSGTGGVQPQHF.

The chain combines TRBV4-1 with TRBJ2-1; 12 positions match TRBD2. This CDR3 has 16 amino acids. CDR1 and CDR2 from the germline V gene are MGHRA and YSYEKL. The V segment lost 3 bases and the J segment 4 bases; nucleotides outside the gene matches: 4. CDR3 loop: CASSQLGLAGYNEQFF. The CDR3 DNA reads as TGCGCCAGCAGCCAGTTGGGACTAGCGGGTTACAATGAGCAGTTCTTC.

This rearrangement joins TRBV7-2 to TRBJ1-4, with TRBD1 matching 7 bases. Trimming removed 5 bases from V and 2 bases from J; junction bases left unmatched: 8. Germline V CDR1 and CDR2: SGHTA, FQGNSA. This CDR3 contains 16 residues. CDR3 sequence reads: CASSRRQGATNEKLFF. The CDR3 coding sequence is TGTGCCAGCAGCAGGCGACAGGGAGCTACTAATGAAAAACTGTTTTTT.

In its sample, this clonotype was seen many times. The genes are TRBV12-3 or TRBV12-4 and TRBJ2-2; TRBD2 is a possible D gene (6 bases). The CDR3 has 13 amino acids. Trimming removed 3 bases from V and 8 bases from J, with 10 bases in between. CDR3 loop: CASSFRAGGELFF. As DNA, the CDR3 is TGTGCCAGCAGTTTCCGGGCGGGAGGGGAGCTGTTTTTT.

The gene calls are TRBV3-1 and TRBJ2-7; the D is unclear. V lost 0 bases to trimming and J lost 6 bases, with 9 bases between them. CDR3 size: 13 residues. CDR1 and CDR2 from the germline V gene are LGHDT and YNNKEL (reference sequence). The CDR3 sequence: CASSQDRVGEQYF. Here the CDR3 DNA reads TGTGCCAGCAGCCAAGATAGGGTGGGCGAGCAGTACTTC.

The chain has TRBV7-2 and TRBJ2-3; 7 bases map to TRBD2. Germline CDR1 and CDR2: SGHTA and FQGNSA. The J segment lost 4 bases and the V segment lost 11 bases, leaving 12 bases of the junction unmatched. The CDR3 is made up of 14 amino acids. The CDR3 sequence is CAASSQGGPDTQYF. Written as DNA, the CDR3 is TGTGCCGCCTCCTCCCAGGGAGGGCCAGATACGCAGTATTTT.

This clonotype was picked up a small number of times. The chain couples TRBV29-1 to TRBJ2-1; a weak D match, TRBD1 (5 bases). The CDR3 totals 16 residues. The V gene's germline CDR1 is SQVTM and CDR2 ANQGSEA. The ends were cut back, 3 bases at V and 6 bases at J, with 21 bases in the middle. The CDR3 protein is CSVDRRRGGVINEQFF. CDR3 coding DNA: TGCAGCGTTGACCGAAGAAGGGGTGGAGTGATCAATGAGCAGTTCTTC.

This clonotype was seen a handful of times. The CDR3 bases are TGTGCCAGCAGCTCAATGTACACCGGGGAGCTGTTTTTT. It yields the protein CASSSMYTGELFF. V and J are TRBV7-2 and TRBJ2-2; no clear D. Per the germline V gene, CDR1 is SGHTA and CDR2 is FQGNSA. This CDR3 is built from 13 residues. Trimming left V 4 bases short and J 3 bases short, with 6 bases between.

This chain uses TRBV28 with TRBJ2-5; 11 bases are shared with TRBD1. CDR3 length: 17 residues. Germline CDR1 MDHEN, CDR2 SYDVKM. V trimming: 4 bases; J trimming: 4 bases; junction bases outside the gene matches: 11. The CDR3 loop is CASSSTYGDRGAETQYF. As DNA, the CDR3 is TGTGCCAGCAGTTCTACGTATGGGGACAGGGGGGCAGAGACCCAGTACTTC.

This clonotype was found a few times. V and J are TRBV27 and TRBJ1-1; TRBD1 might be the D (5 bases). Germline V gives CDR1 MNHEY, CDR2 SMNVEV (reference sequence). Trimming shortened V by 3 bases and J by 4 bases, and 18 bases separated the two germline ends. CDR3 length equals 16 residues. The CDR3 sequence is CASSFRLDSLITEAFF. Here the CDR3 DNA reads TGTGCCAGCAGTTTCCGGCTAGACAGTCTAATCACTGAAGCTTTCTTT.

The genes are TRBV4-1 and TRBJ1-1; D might be TRBD1 (5 bases). Trimming shortened V by 0 bases and J by 0 bases, and 14 bases separated the two germline ends. CDR3 length: 17 residues. In germline, CDR1 is MGHRA, CDR2 YSYEKL. CDR3 loop: CASSQDQTEWVNTEAFF. CDR3 DNA: TGCGCCAGCAGCCAAGATCAGACAGAATGGGTGAACACTGAAGCTTTCTTT.

This clonotype was seen a few times. V and J are TRBV28 and TRBJ2-1; 11 positions agree with TRBD1. The length of the CDR3 is 16 residues. Germline-derived CDR1 and CDR2 are MDHEN and SYDVKM. Losses at the gene ends were 4 bases for V and 4 bases for J; bases not matched to a gene: 6. The CDR3 nucleotides are TGTGCCAGCAGTTGGCTGGACAGGGGGCAATACAATGAGCAGTTCTTC. As protein: CASSWLDRGQYNEQFF.

The V call is TRBV20-1, the J call TRBJ1-5; D gene uncertain. The germline V and J ends were trimmed by 6 bases and 1 base, with 13 bases remaining between them. This CDR3 contains 14 residues. The germline gives CDR1 DFQATT, CDR2 SNEGSKA (reference sequence). CDR3 sequence (DNA): TGCAGTGCAAAGATAGGTTCGAGCAATCAGCCCCAGCATTTT. This encodes CSAKIGSSNQPQHF.

The V call is TRBV6-2 or TRBV6-3, the J call TRBJ2-1; no clear D gene. CDR1 is MNHEY, CDR2 SVGEGT, per germline. CDR3 size: 12 residues. V was trimmed by 4 bases and J by 7 bases, leaving 8 bases between them. The CDR3 here is CASSWVRNEQFF. The CDR3 DNA reads as TGTGCCAGCAGTTGGGTAAGGAATGAGCAGTTCTTC.

The V call is TRBV12-3 or TRBV12-4, the J call TRBJ1-6; D not resolved. The V gene lost 6 bases and the J gene lost 1 base, with 7 bases spanning the gap. The CDR3 covers 14 residues. The DNA for the CDR3 is TGTGCCAGCAGCTCAAGTTCCTATAATTCACCCCTCCACTTT. Residues: CASSSSSYNSPLHF.